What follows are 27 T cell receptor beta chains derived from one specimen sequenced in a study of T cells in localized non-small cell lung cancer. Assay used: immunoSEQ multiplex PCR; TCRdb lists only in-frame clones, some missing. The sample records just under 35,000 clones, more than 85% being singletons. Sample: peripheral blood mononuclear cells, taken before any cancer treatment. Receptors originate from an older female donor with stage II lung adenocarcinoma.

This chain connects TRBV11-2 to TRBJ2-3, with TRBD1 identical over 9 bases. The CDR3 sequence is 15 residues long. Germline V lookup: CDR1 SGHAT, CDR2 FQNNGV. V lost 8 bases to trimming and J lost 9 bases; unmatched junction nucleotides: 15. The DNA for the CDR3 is TGTGCCAGCGCCGAGGACAGGGGCGGTAGTGTGACGCAGTATTTT. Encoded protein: CASAEDRGGSVTQYF.

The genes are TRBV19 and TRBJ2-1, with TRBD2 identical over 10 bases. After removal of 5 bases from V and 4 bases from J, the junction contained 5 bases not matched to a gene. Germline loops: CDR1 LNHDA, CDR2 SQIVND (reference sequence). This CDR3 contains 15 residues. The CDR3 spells CASSALAGVYNEQFF. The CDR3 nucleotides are TGTGCCAGTAGTGCCCTAGCGGGGGTATACAATGAGCAGTTCTTC.

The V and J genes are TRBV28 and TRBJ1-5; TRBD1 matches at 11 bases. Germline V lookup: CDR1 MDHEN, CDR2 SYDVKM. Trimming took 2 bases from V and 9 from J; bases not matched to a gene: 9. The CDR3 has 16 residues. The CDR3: CASSLGTGGTSWPQHF. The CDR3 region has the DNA TGTGCCAGCAGTTTAGGGACAGGGGGGACATCGTGGCCCCAGCATTTT.

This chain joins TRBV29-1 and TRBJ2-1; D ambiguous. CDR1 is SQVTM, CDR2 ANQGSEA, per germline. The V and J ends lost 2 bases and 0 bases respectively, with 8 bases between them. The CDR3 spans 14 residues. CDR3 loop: CSVELQSSYNEQFF. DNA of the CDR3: TGCAGCGTTGAACTCCAGAGCTCCTACAATGAGCAGTTCTTC.

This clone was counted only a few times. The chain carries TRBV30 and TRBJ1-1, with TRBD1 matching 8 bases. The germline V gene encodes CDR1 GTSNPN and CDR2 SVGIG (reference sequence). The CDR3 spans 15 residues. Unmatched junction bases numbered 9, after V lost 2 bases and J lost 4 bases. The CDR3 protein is CAWSNTPQGGTEAFF. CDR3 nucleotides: TGTGCCTGGAGTAATACCCCACAGGGGGGCACTGAAGCTTTCTTT.

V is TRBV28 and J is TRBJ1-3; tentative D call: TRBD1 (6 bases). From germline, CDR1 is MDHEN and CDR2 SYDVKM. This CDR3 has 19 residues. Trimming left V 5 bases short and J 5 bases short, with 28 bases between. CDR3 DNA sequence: TGTGCCAGCAGTACTTATCTACCTTCAGGACAGTCGAGTAGAAACACCATATATTTT. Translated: CASSTYLPSGQSSRNTIYF.

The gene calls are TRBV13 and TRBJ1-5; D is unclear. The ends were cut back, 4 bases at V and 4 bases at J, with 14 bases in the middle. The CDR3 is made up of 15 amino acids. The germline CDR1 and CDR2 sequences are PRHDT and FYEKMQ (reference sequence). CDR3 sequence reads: CASSSGPTGNQPQHF. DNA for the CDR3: TGTGCCAGCAGCTCCGGACCTACGGGGAATCAGCCCCAGCATTTT.

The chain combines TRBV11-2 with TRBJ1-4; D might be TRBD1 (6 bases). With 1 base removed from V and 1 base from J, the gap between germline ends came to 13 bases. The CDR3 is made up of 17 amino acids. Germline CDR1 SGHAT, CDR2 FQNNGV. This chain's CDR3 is CASSLVRGPGTNEKLFF. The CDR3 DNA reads TGTGCCAGCAGCTTAGTGCGGGGGCCGGGAACTAATGAAAAACTGTTTTTT. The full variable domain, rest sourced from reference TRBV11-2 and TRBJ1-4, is EAGVAQSPRYKIIEKRQSVAFWCNPISGHATLYWYQQILGQGPKLLIQFQNNGVVDDSQLPKDRFSAERLKGVDSTLKIQPAKLEDSAVYLCASSLVRGPGTNEKLFFGSGTQLSVL.

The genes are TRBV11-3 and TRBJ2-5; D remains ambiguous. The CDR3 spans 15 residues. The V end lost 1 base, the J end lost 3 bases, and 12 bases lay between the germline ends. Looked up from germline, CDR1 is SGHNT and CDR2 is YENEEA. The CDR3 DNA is TGTGCCAGCAGCTTAGGGCTCACGAATGAAGAGACCCAGTACTTC. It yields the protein CASSLGLTNEETQYF.

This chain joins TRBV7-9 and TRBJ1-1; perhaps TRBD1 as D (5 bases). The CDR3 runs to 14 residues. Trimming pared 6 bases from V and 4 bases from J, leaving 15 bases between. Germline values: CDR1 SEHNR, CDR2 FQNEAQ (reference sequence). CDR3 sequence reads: CASRRQTALTEAFF. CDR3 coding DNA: TGTGCCAGCAGACGTCAGACAGCCCTCACTGAAGCTTTCTTT.

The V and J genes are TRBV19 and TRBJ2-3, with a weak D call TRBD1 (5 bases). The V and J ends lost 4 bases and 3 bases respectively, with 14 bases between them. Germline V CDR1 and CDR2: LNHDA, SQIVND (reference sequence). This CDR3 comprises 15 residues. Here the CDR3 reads CASSNRILGTDTQYF. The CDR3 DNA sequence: TGTGCCAGTAGTAACAGGATACTGGGGACAGATACGCAGTATTTT.

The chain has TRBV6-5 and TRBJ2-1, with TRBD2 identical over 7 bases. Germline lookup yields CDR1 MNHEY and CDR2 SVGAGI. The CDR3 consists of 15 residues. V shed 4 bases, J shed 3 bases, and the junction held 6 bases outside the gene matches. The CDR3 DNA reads TGTGCCAGCAGTTCAAGCCGGGGGGACTACAATGAGCAGTTCTTC. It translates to CASSSSRGDYNEQFF.

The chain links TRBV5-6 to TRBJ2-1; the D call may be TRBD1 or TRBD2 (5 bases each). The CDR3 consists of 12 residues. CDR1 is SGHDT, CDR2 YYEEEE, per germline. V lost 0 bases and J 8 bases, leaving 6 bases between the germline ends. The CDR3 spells CASSLGGDEQFF. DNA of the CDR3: TGTGCCAGCAGCTTGGGAGGGGATGAGCAGTTCTTC.

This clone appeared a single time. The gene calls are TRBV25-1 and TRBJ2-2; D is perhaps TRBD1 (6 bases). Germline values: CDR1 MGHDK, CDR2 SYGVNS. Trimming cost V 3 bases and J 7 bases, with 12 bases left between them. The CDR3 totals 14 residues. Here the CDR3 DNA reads TGTGCCAGCAGTGACCAGGGGAAAAACGGGGAGCTGTTTTTT. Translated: CASSDQGKNGELFF.

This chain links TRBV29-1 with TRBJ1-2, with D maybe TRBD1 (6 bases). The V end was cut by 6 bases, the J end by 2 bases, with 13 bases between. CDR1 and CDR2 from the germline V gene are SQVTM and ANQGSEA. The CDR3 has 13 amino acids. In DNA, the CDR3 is TGCAGCGTCCCTCCGGGGGGCAACTATGGCTACACCTTC. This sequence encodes CSVPPGGNYGYTF.

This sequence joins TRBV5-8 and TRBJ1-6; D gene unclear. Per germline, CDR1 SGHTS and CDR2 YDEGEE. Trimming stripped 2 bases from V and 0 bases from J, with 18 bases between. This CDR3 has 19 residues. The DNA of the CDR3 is TGTGCCAGCAGCTTAATATCAGGAGGGAAAAGCTCCTATAATTCACCCCTCCACTTT. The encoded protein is CASSLISGGKSSYNSPLHF.

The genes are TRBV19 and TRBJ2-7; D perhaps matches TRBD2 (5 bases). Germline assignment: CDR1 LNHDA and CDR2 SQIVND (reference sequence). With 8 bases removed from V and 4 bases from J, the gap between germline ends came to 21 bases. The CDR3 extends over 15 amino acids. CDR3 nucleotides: TGTGCCAGTGCGATCTTTGAGGGAGCTAAGTACGAGCAGTACTTC. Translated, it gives CASAIFEGAKYEQYF.

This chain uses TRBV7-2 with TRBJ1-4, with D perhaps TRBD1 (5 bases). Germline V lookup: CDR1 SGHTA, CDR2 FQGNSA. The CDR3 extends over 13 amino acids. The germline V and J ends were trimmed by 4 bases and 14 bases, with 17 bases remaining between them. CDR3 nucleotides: TGTGCCAGCAGCTATTCCAGGGAGGGTCTTCTGTTTTTT. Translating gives CASSYSREGLLFF.

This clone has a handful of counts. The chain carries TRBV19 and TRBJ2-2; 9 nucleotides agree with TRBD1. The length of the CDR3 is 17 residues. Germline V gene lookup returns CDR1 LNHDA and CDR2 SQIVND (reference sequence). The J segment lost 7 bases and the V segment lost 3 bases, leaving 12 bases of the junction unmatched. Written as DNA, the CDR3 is TGTGCCAGTAGTATCCCAATTTTAGGGACAGGGATCGGGGAGCTGTTTTTT. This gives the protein CASSIPILGTGIGELFF.

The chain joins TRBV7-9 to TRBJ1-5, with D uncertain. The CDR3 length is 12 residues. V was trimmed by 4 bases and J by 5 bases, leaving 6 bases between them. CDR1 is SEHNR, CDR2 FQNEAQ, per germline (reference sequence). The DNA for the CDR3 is TGTGCCAGCAGCTCCGTAGATCAGCCCCAGCATTTT. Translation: CASSSVDQPQHF.

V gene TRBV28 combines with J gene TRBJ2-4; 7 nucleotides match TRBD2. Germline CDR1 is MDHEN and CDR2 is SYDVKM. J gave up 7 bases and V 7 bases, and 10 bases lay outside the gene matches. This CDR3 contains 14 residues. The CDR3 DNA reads TGTGCCAGCACCCTGGGGGGGAATGGGAACATTCAGTACTTC. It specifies CASTLGGNGNIQYF.

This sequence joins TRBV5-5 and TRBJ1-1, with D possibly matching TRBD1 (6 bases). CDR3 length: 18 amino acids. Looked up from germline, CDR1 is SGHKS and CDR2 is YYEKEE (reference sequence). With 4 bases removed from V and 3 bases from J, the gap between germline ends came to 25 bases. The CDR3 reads CASSIMTGTPSGDTEAFF. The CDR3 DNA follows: TGTGCCAGCAGCATTATGACAGGTACTCCCTCTGGGGACACTGAAGCTTTCTTT. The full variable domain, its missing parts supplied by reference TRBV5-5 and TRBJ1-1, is DAGVTQSPTHLIKTRGQQVTLRCSPISGHKSVSWYQQVLGQGPQFIFQYYEKEERGRGNFPDRFSARQFPNYSSELNVNALLLGDSALYLCASSIMTGTPSGDTEAFFGQGTRLTVV.

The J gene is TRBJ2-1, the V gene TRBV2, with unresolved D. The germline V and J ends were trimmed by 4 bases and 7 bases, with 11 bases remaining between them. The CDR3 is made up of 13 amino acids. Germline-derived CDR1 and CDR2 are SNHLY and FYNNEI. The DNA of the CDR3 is TGTGCCAGCAGTGCGTACGCTAGGAATGAGCAGTTCTTC. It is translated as CASSAYARNEQFF.

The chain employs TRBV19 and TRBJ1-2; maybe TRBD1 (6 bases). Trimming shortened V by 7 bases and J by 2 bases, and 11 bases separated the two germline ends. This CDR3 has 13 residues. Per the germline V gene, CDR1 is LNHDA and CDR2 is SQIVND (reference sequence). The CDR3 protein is CASTSGENYGYTF. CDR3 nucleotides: TGTGCCAGTACCTCAGGGGAGAACTATGGCTACACCTTC.

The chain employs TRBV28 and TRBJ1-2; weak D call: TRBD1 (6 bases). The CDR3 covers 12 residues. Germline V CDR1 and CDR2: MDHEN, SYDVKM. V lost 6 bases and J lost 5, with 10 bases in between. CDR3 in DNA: TGTGCCAGCAGCCACAGGGTTTATGGCTACACCTTC. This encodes CASSHRVYGYTF.

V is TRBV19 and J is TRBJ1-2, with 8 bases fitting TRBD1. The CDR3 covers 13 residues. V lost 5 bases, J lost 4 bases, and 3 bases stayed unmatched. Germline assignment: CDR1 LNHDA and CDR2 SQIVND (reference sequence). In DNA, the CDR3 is TGTGCCAGTAGTCTTGACAGGGGCTATGGCTACACCTTC. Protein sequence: CASSLDRGYGYTF.

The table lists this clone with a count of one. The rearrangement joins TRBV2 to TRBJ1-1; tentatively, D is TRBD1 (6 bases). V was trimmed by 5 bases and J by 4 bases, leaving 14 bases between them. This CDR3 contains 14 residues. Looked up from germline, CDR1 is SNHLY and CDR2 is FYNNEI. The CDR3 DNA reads TGTGCCAGCAGTTTACAGGGTGTAAGCACTGAAGCTTTCTTT. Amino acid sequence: CASSLQGVSTEAFF.